The 28 T cell receptor beta chains reported below all come from one sample, sequenced in a study of blood T cell repertoires in COVID-19. Sequenced by immunoSEQ multiplex PCR; TCRdb stores in-frame clones only, minus some. Of about 200,000 clones in the sample, 65% to 90% were seen once. Sequenced: peripheral blood. The receptor source for this set is a man older than 75 with acute or convalescent COVID-19.

This clone occurred once. The V gene is TRBV7-9, the J gene TRBJ1-5, with 12 bases identical to TRBD1. Germline loops: CDR1 SEHNR, CDR2 FQNEAQ (reference sequence). The CDR3 runs to 15 residues. V shed 5 bases, J shed 7 bases, and the junction held 6 bases outside the gene matches. The CDR3 bases are TGTGCCAGCAGCAGGGGACAGGGGGCCGGACAGCCCCAGCATTTT. It translates to CASSRGQGAGQPQHF.

This chain connects TRBV5-4 to TRBJ2-5, with D unresolved. The V gene's germline CDR1 is SGHNT and CDR2 YYREEE (reference sequence). The CDR3 spans 14 residues. V was pared by 4 bases and J by 1 base, with 11 bases between. Here the CDR3 reads CASSLGTFQETQYF. Here the CDR3 DNA reads TGTGCCAGCAGCCTTGGCACGTTCCAAGAGACCCAGTACTTC.

This chain links TRBV7-2 with TRBJ1-1; TRBD1 matches 7 bases. Germline lookup yields CDR1 SGHTA and CDR2 FQGNSA. The CDR3 spans 15 residues. Losses at the gene ends were 3 bases for V and 0 bases for J; bases not matched to a gene: 4. The DNA for the CDR3 is TGTGCCAGCAGCTTCCGACAGGGAATGAACACTGAAGCTTTCTTT. It specifies CASSFRQGMNTEAFF.

With respect to this clone: The germline gene is not matched at one end of the junction; a read error may be the cause. This chain connects TRBV3-1 (or the pseudogene TRBV3-2) to TRBJ2-3; possible D gene TRBD2, 7 bases. Germline V gene data show CDR1 as LGHDT and CDR2 as YNNKEL (reference sequence). The CDR3 is made up of 13 amino acids. The CDR3 is CASSDGGPAAFHF. CDR3 sequence (DNA): TGTGCCAGCAGCGACGGGGGGCCGGCAGCCTTCCATTTT.

This rearrangement joins TRBV27 to TRBJ2-7, with 10 nucleotides matching TRBD1. The CDR3 sequence is 14 residues long. Germline CDR1 and CDR2: MNHEY and SMNVEV (reference sequence). V dropped 6 bases and J dropped 4; count of bases not matched to a gene: 6. The CDR3 sequence is CASSRGQGTYEQYV. CDR3 coding DNA: TGTGCCAGCAGCCGGGGACAGGGGACGTACGAGCAGTACGTC.

J is TRBJ2-7 and V is TRBV28; the D gene is possibly TRBD2 (6 bases). The germline gives CDR1 MDHEN, CDR2 SYDVKM. Trimming removed 5 bases at V and 3 bases at J, with 14 bases between. This CDR3 region has 14 residues. CDR3 residues: CASSPPAGYYEQYF. CDR3 nucleotide sequence: TGTGCCAGCAGTCCCCCAGCGGGCTACTACGAGCAGTACTTC. Full variable domain (rest looked up from reference TRBV28 and TRBJ2-7): DVKVTQSSRYLVKRTGEKVFLECVQDMDHENMFWYRQDPGLGLRLIYFSYDVKMKEKGDIPEGYSVSREKKERFSLILESASTNQTSMYLCASSPPAGYYEQYFGPGTRLTVT.

The chain is built from TRBV19 and TRBJ1-5; 7 bases agree with TRBD1. The V gene's germline CDR1 is LNHDA and CDR2 SQIVND (reference sequence). This CDR3 spans 14 amino acids. Trimming took 6 bases from V and 7 from J; bases not matched to a gene: 9. The CDR3 DNA is TGTGCCAGTAGACTGACAGGGCTTCGGCAGCCCCAGCATTTT. This gives the protein CASRLTGLRQPQHF.

V is TRBV16 and J is TRBJ2-2; TRBD2 matches at 12 bases. The length of the CDR3 is 16 residues. Germline trimming cut 2 bases from V and 5 bases from J; bases unmatched to any gene: 3. CDR1 and CDR2 from the germline V gene are KGHSY and FQNENV. For the CDR3, the DNA is TGTGCCAGCAGCCAACGACTAGCGGGAGTGACCGGGGAGCTGTTTTTT. It specifies CASSQRLAGVTGELFF. Combining the CDR3 with reference TRBV16 and TRBJ2-2 gives the whole variable domain GEEVAQTPKHLVRGEGQKAKLYCAPIKGHSYVFWYQQVLKNEFKFLISFQNENVFDETGMPKERFSAKCLPNSPCSLEIQATKLEDSAVYFCASSQRLAGVTGELFFGEGSRLTVL.

V is TRBV12-3 or TRBV12-4 and J is TRBJ2-1, with D possibly TRBD2 on 7 matching bases. The CDR3 length is 11 residues. The germline V and J ends were trimmed by 8 bases and 10 bases, with 12 bases remaining between them. This CDR3 is CASVGGREQFF. As DNA, the CDR3 is TGTGCCAGCGTCGGGGGGCGAGAGCAGTTCTTC.

The rearrangement links TRBV2 to TRBJ2-7, with TRBD1 identical over 7 bases. V lost 6 bases and J lost 6; bases outside the gene matches: 8. CDR3 length: 13 residues. Germline V gene lookup returns CDR1 SNHLY and CDR2 FYNNEI. As DNA, the CDR3 is TGTGCCAGCAGCTATACAGGGGCGGGCGAGCAGTACTTC. The encoded protein is CASSYTGAGEQYF.

This clone was detected only once. V and J are TRBV7-2 and TRBJ2-2; 7 bases agree with TRBD2. The V gene's germline CDR1 is SGHTA and CDR2 FQGNSA. The CDR3 covers 19 residues. V lost 4 bases to trimming and J lost 1 base; unmatched junction nucleotides: 15. CDR3 DNA sequence: TGTGCCAGCAGCTCCCCTAGGTGGGAGGGCTCCGTGAACACCGGGGAGCTGTTTTTT. It yields the protein CASSSPRWEGSVNTGELFF. Drawing the rest from reference TRBV7-2 and TRBJ2-2, the complete variable domain is GAGVSQSPSNKVTEKGKDVELRCDPISGHTALYWYRQSLGQGLEFLIYFQGNSAPDKSGLPSDRFSAERTGGSVSTLTIQRTQQEDSAVYLCASSSPRWEGSVNTGELFFGEGSRLTVL.

The chain recombines TRBV15 with TRBJ1-4, with 11 bases identical to TRBD1. This CDR3 is 16 amino acids long. Germline loops: CDR1 LNHNV, CDR2 YYDKDF (reference sequence). The V gene end was trimmed by 3 bases and the J gene end by 6 bases; junction bases not matched to a gene: 6. This CDR3 reads CATSSLRGQGDEKLFF. The CDR3 region has the DNA TGTGCCACCAGCAGTCTCCGGGGACAGGGGGATGAAAAACTGTTTTTT.

CDR3 in amino acids: CASSPQPPITGANVLTF. CDR3 coding DNA: TGTGCCAGCTCACCACAGCCCCCGATCACTGGGGCCAACGTCCTGACTTTC. This chain connects TRBV18 to TRBJ2-6; the D is unclear. The germline V gene has CDR1 KGHSH and CDR2 LQKENI. This CDR3 is built from 17 residues. V was pared by 1 base and J by 2 bases, with 12 bases between. The complete variable domain, with remaining parts taken from reference TRBV18 and TRBJ2-6, reads NAGVMQNPRHLVRRRGQEARLRCSPMKGHSHVYWYRQLPEEGLKFMVYLQKENIIDESGMPKERFSAEFPKEGPSILRIQQVVRGDSAAYFCASSPQPPITGANVLTFGAGSRLTVL.

V is TRBV19 and J is TRBJ1-1; 8 positions agree with TRBD1. V lost 1 base to trimming and J lost 11 bases; unmatched junction nucleotides: 9. The CDR3 loop spans 14 amino acids. Germline lookup yields CDR1 LNHDA and CDR2 SQIVND (reference sequence). CDR3 protein: CASSIGRQGLRAFF. CDR3 in DNA: TGTGCCAGTAGTATAGGGAGACAGGGGCTGAGGGCTTTCTTT. Full variable domain (outside the CDR3, taken from reference TRBV19 and TRBJ1-1): DGGITQSPKYLFRKEGQNVTLSCEQNLNHDAMYWYRQDPGQGLRLIYYSQIVNDFQKGDIAEGYSVSREKKESFPLTVTSAQKNPTAFYLCASSIGRQGLRAFFGQGTRLTVV.

The chain employs TRBV9 and TRBJ2-2; TRBD2 agrees at 12 bases. Germline CDR1 and CDR2: SGDLS and YYNGEE. The junction had 7 bases not matched to a gene; V was cut back by 4 bases and J by 6 bases. CDR3 length equals 16 residues. The CDR3 reads CASSPRTSGAPGELFF. The CDR3 DNA reads TGTGCCAGCAGCCCGCGGACTAGCGGGGCGCCCGGGGAGCTGTTTTTT.

This chain joins TRBV12-1 and TRBJ1-2. TRBV12-1 is designated a pseudogene. The CDR3 is 13 residues long. The CDR3 loop is CASSLPGSHGYTF. The CDR3 DNA is TGTGCCAGCAGCTTACCGGGGTCCCATGGCTACACCTTC.

The V call is TRBV30, the J call TRBJ2-2; the D is unclear. There are 13 residues in the CDR3. Looked up from germline, CDR1 is GTSNPN and CDR2 is SVGIG (reference sequence). V lost 3 bases and J 6 bases, leaving 11 bases between the germline ends. The CDR3 sequence is CAWSSLQAGELFF. The CDR3 nucleotides read TGTGCCTGGAGCTCCCTTCAGGCCGGGGAGCTGTTTTTT.

The V and J genes are TRBV4-3 and TRBJ2-3; 12 nucleotides agree with TRBD2. The CDR3 is 16 residues long. The germline gives CDR1 LGHNA, CDR2 YSLEER. V was clipped by 1 base and J by 5 bases; unmatched bases: 4. CDR3 region: CASSQAATSGRDTQYF. CDR3 DNA sequence: TGCGCCAGCAGCCAAGCGGCGACTAGCGGGAGAGATACGCAGTATTTT.

J is TRBJ2-1 and V is TRBV2; 9 bases match TRBD1. This CDR3 comprises 12 residues. The junction had 4 bases not matched to a gene; V was cut back by 6 bases and J by 10 bases. Germline V gene lookup returns CDR1 SNHLY and CDR2 FYNNEI. CDR3 DNA: TGTGCCAGCAGGACAGGGGGATGGGAGCAGTTCTTC. Amino acids: CASRTGGWEQFF.

The chain links TRBV2 to TRBJ2-2; TRBD1 aligns across 11 bases. The CDR3 extends over 15 amino acids. V dropped 6 bases and J dropped 5; count of bases not matched to a gene: 5. Germline assignment: CDR1 SNHLY and CDR2 FYNNEI. As DNA, the CDR3 is TGTGCCAGCAGGGGGACAGGGGGAGGAACCGGGGAGCTGTTTTTT. Protein product: CASRGTGGGTGELFF.

This clone was seen a handful of times. This chain uses TRBV7-2 with TRBJ2-1; TRBD2 aligns across 13 bases. CDR1 and CDR2 (germline): SGHTA, FQGNSA. Trimming at V came to 2 bases and at J to 5 bases, leaving 3 bases not matched to a gene. The CDR3 spans 16 residues. The CDR3 is CASSLLGTSGNNEQFF. Here the CDR3 DNA reads TGTGCCAGCAGCTTACTCGGGACTAGCGGGAACAATGAGCAGTTCTTC.

The chain uses TRBV6-2 or TRBV6-3 and TRBJ1-2; 7 positions agree with TRBD1. Germline-derived CDR1 and CDR2 are MNHEY and SVGEGT. CDR3 length: 15 amino acids. The V segment lost 6 bases and the J segment 5 bases; nucleotides outside the gene matches: 12. CDR3 sequence (DNA): TGTGCCAGCAGCCCCCAGGGACAGAAGGGTTATGGCTACACCTTC. Translation gives CASSPQGQKGYGYTF.

The chain is built from TRBV5-1 and TRBJ2-3; 11 bases line up with TRBD1. The germline V gene encodes CDR1 SGHRS and CDR2 YFSETQ. Germline trimming cut 5 bases from V and 7 bases from J; bases unmatched to any gene: 9. CDR3 length: 15 amino acids. The CDR3 DNA follows: TGCGCCAGCAGGTCGGACAGGGGGCAGGTCAATACGCAGTATTTT. Protein product: CASRSDRGQVNTQYF.

The gene calls are TRBV7-9 and TRBJ2-1, with D possibly TRBD2 on 6 matching bases. CDR1 and CDR2 from the germline V gene are SEHNR and FQNEAQ (reference sequence). This CDR3 is 16 amino acids long. Trimming took off 0 bases at V and 4 bases at J, with 13 bases between the two ends. The chain's CDR3 is CASSLATGDKYNEQFF. The CDR3 DNA is TGTGCCAGCAGCTTAGCGACGGGGGATAAATACAATGAGCAGTTCTTC.

The chain combines TRBV18 with TRBJ2-1; 7 bases agree with TRBD2. This CDR3 spans 13 amino acids. With V trimmed by 2 bases and J by 9 bases, 4 bases remained unmatched. Germline V CDR1 and CDR2: KGHSH, LQKENI. The CDR3 spells CASSPELAGEQFF. Written as DNA, the CDR3 is TGTGCCAGCTCACCAGAGTTAGCGGGTGAGCAGTTCTTC.

This chain joins TRBV6-5 and TRBJ2-2; 9 bases line up with TRBD1. Germline lookup yields CDR1 MNHEY and CDR2 SVGAGI. The CDR3 spans 15 residues. V dropped 5 bases and J dropped 6; count of bases not matched to a gene: 7. The CDR3 is CASSKGQGTAGELFF. The CDR3 DNA is TGTGCCAGCAGTAAGGGACAGGGAACGGCCGGGGAGCTGTTTTTT.

This chain links TRBV30 with TRBJ2-1; TRBD2 aligns across 13 bases. Germline CDR1 GTSNPN, CDR2 SVGIG (reference sequence). The V segment lost 2 bases and the J segment 9 bases; nucleotides outside the gene matches: 7. This CDR3 contains 15 residues. The CDR3 nucleotides read TGTGCCTGGAGTTTAGGACTAGCGGGAGTTCCTGAGCAGTTCTTC. Translating it yields CAWSLGLAGVPEQFF.

This chain connects TRBV9 to TRBJ1-6; D remains unclear. This CDR3 has 15 amino acids. V was pared by 4 bases and J by 1 base, with 9 bases between. The germline CDR1 and CDR2 sequences are SGDLS and YYNGEE. In DNA form, the CDR3 reads TGTGCCAGCAGCTCCGCCGGGTCCTATAATTCACCCCTCCACTTT. Translated, it gives CASSSAGSYNSPLHF.